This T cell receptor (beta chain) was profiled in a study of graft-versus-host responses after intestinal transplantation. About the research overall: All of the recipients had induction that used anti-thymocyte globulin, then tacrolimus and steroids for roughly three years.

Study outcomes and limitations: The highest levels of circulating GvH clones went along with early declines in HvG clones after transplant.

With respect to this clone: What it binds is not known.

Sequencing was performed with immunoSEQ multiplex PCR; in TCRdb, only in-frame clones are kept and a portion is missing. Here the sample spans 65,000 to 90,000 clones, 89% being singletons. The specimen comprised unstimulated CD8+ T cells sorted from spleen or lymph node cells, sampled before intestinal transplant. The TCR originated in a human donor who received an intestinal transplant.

CDR3 bases: TGTGCCAGCAGTTACTCCCGACAGGGTCCCAATGAAAAACTGTTTTTT. Its protein is CASSYSRQGPNEKLFF. The rearrangement uses TRBV6-6 and TRBJ1-4; 7 positions agree with TRBD1. V shed 0 bases and J 5 bases; nucleotides not matched to a gene: 6. The CDR3 is 16 residues long. The V gene's germline CDR1 is MNHNY and CDR2 SVGAGI (reference sequence).